These 10 T cell receptor beta chains share one sample of origin, sequenced in a study of neurological immune-mediated disorders. One entry per CDR3 protein results from TCRdb running MiXCR on the 5' RACE reads. Of approximately 90,000 distinct CDR3 sequences listed, 3.5% to 4% are singletons. The specimen was PBMCs. The receptor source for this set is a young woman with multiple sclerosis.

This clonotype has ten or more counts. This chain connects TRBV6-2 or TRBV6-3 to TRBJ1-1; D not resolved. The CDR3 totals 13 residues. CDR1 and CDR2 from the germline V gene are MNHEY and SVGEGT. V lost 6 bases and J lost 2, with 10 bases in between. The CDR3 spells CASSFLLNTEAFF. CDR3 in DNA: TGTGCCAGCAGCTTTCTTCTAAACACTGAAGCTTTCTTT.

This clonotype came up many times. The chain links TRBV20-1 to TRBJ2-7, with a weak D call TRBD2 (5 bases). V gave up 3 bases and J gave up 3 bases, with 9 bases separating them. Per germline, CDR1 DFQATT and CDR2 SNEGSKA (reference sequence). The CDR3 runs to 12 residues. CDR3 residues: CSASYRDYEQYF. The CDR3 DNA is TGCAGTGCTAGTTATCGGGACTACGAGCAGTACTTC.

The sample holds a few counts of this clonotype. The chain uses TRBV19 and TRBJ2-7; perhaps D is TRBD1 or TRBD2 (5 bases each). CDR1 is LNHDA, CDR2 SQIVND, per germline (reference sequence). CDR3 length: 15 amino acids. Trimming took 3 bases from V and 0 from J, leaving 12 bases between them. In DNA form, the CDR3 reads TGTGCCAGTAGTATCATCGGGGCGAGCTCCTACGAGCAGTACTTC. Its protein is CASSIIGASSYEQYF.

This clonotype has at least ten counts. The rearrangement uses TRBV5-5 and TRBJ2-5; 11 bases map to TRBD1. With 2 bases clipped from V and 2 bases from J, the junction kept 5 bases outside the gene matches. CDR1 SGHKS and CDR2 YYEKEE come from the germline V gene (reference sequence). The CDR3 runs 16 residues. CDR3 nucleotide sequence: TGTGCCAGCAGCTTAGGGGACAGGGGGAGGCAAGAGACCCAGTACTTC. Encoded protein: CASSLGDRGRQETQYF.

At least ten counts were recorded for this clonotype. This chain uses TRBV20-1 with TRBJ2-7; 12 bases align to TRBD2. CDR1 is DFQATT, CDR2 SNEGSKA, per germline (reference sequence). CDR3 length: 13 residues. With 5 bases clipped from V and 4 bases from J, the junction kept 3 bases outside the gene matches. The CDR3 is CSAQTSGGYEQYF. CDR3 DNA sequence: TGCAGTGCTCAGACTAGCGGGGGTTACGAGCAGTACTTC.

The sample holds many counts of this clonotype. The rearrangement joins TRBV7-9 to TRBJ2-7; D unclear. This CDR3 contains 15 residues. Germline V lookup: CDR1 SEHNR, CDR2 FQNEAQ (reference sequence). The ends were cut back, 1 base at V and 6 bases at J, with 16 bases in the middle. CDR3 sequence: CASSLGQPLYREQYF. The CDR3 DNA reads as TGTGCCAGCAGCTTAGGGCAGCCTCTCTATCGCGAGCAGTACTTC.

This clonotype was detected a few times. V usage is TRBV18 and J usage is TRBJ2-1; TRBD1 aligns across 10 bases. CDR3 size: 15 residues. Germline CDR1 reads KGHSH; CDR2 reads LQKENI. The V and J ends lost 1 base and 7 bases, in that order; junction bases with no gene match: 4. The CDR3 bases are TGTGCCAGCTCACCACTCAGGACAGGGGGGAATGAGCAGTTCTTC. Protein sequence: CASSPLRTGGNEQFF.

This clonotype occurred many times. The V gene is TRBV20-1, the J gene TRBJ1-2, with D hard to call. Germline V gene data show CDR1 as DFQATT and CDR2 as SNEGSKA (reference sequence). CDR3 size: 14 residues. V was clipped by 3 bases and J by 2 bases, with 13 bases between them. This chain's CDR3 is CSASPNLVNYGYTF. CDR3 coding DNA: TGCAGTGCTAGTCCGAACCTTGTGAACTATGGCTACACCTTC.

This clonotype came up many times. The chain carries TRBV20-1 and TRBJ2-7; TRBD2 matches at 9 bases. V was clipped by 1 base and J by 6 bases; unmatched bases: 4. CDR3 length: 13 amino acids. The germline gives CDR1 DFQATT, CDR2 SNEGSKA (reference sequence). Written as DNA, the CDR3 is TGCAGTGCTAGAGTAGCGGGAGATGGCGAGCAGTACTTC. Translating gives CSARVAGDGEQYF.

This clonotype was seen many times. The chain employs TRBV20-1 and TRBJ2-1, with D hard to call. V was trimmed by 0 bases and J by 6 bases, leaving 6 bases between them. The CDR3 is made up of 12 amino acids. The germline CDR1 and CDR2 sequences are DFQATT and SNEGSKA (reference sequence). In nucleotides, the CDR3 is TGCAGTGCTAGAGATCAAAGCAATGAGCAGTTCTTC. Translation gives CSARDQSNEQFF.